The 30 T cell receptor beta chains below all came from one sample that was sequenced in a study of cytomegalovirus exposure and HLA in healthy donors. 13 Jbeta primers and 60 Vbeta primers were used for the PCR. Generated by immunoSEQ multiplex PCR, the TCRdb table keeps only in-frame clones and is missing some. The sample includes some 130,000 clones, 75% to 85% of them seen just once. Sequenced: PBMCs. The receptors were gathered from a young man in good health and CMV-seronegative.

The chain uses TRBV5-1 and TRBJ2-3; D gene uncertain. The CDR3 is 14 amino acids. V gave up 5 bases and J gave up 5 bases, with 15 bases separating them. Germline CDR1 is SGHRS and CDR2 is YFSETQ. CDR3 nucleotide sequence: TGCGCCAGCAGGTCCTCTCGCTCGGGAGATACGCAGTATTTT. The encoded protein is CASRSSRSGDTQYF. The complete variable domain, with remaining parts taken from reference TRBV5-1 and TRBJ2-3, reads KAGVTQTPRYLIKTRGQQVTLSCSPISGHRSVSWYQQTPGQGLQFLFEYFSETQRNKGNFPGRFSGRQFSNSRSEMNVSTLELGDSALYLCASRSSRSGDTQYFGPGTRLTVL.

This chain joins TRBV5-1 and TRBJ2-2; 10 bases fit TRBD2. Germline trimming cut 1 base from V and 3 bases from J; bases unmatched to any gene: 3. The CDR3 has 16 residues. Looked up from germline, CDR1 is SGHRS and CDR2 is YFSETQ. DNA of the CDR3: TGCGCCAGCAGCTTGAGGACTAGCGGATACACCGGGGAGCTGTTTTTT. Translated: CASSLRTSGYTGELFF.

The chain joins TRBV21-1 to TRBJ2-5; the table names TRBD1, a call not compared with the DNA. The DNA end favors TRBJ2-7, so the J call may be wrong. TRBV21-1 is recorded as a pseudogene. The CDR3 consists of 16 residues. CDR3 loop: CASSSNTGTGDYEQYF. DNA of the CDR3: TGTGCCAGCAGCAGCAATACCGGGACAGGGGACTACGAGCAGTACTTC.

V and J are TRBV19 and TRBJ1-4, with 11 bases matching TRBD1. CDR1 is LNHDA and CDR2 is SQIVND in the germline V gene (reference sequence). The CDR3 is 18 amino acids. The J segment lost 8 bases and the V segment lost 2 bases, leaving 13 bases of the junction unmatched. The CDR3 spells CASSILGQGGGQEEKLFF. As DNA, the CDR3 is TGTGCCAGTAGTATATTGGGACAGGGGGGCGGGCAAGAAGAAAAACTGTTTTTT.

This clone was detected only once. The chain couples TRBV5-5 to TRBJ1-2; possibly TRBD1 for D (5 bases). V was pared by 0 bases and J by 2 bases, with 11 bases between. Looked up from germline, CDR1 is SGHKS and CDR2 is YYEKEE (reference sequence). The CDR3 is 15 amino acids. The CDR3: CASSLAPGINYGYTF. In DNA, the CDR3 is TGTGCCAGCAGCTTGGCCCCAGGGATCAACTATGGCTACACCTTC. Complete variable domain (other parts from reference TRBV5-5 and TRBJ1-2): DAGVTQSPTHLIKTRGQQVTLRCSPISGHKSVSWYQQVLGQGPQFIFQYYEKEERGRGNFPDRFSARQFPNYSSELNVNALLLGDSALYLCASSLAPGINYGYTFGSGTRLTVV.

The chain carries TRBV5-6 and TRBJ2-4; a possible D gene is TRBD2 (6 bases). The germline gives CDR1 SGHDT, CDR2 YYEEEE. CDR3 length: 16 amino acids. V lost 0 bases to trimming and J lost 7 bases, with 17 bases between them. The CDR3 coding sequence is TGTGCCAGCAGCTTGGGGGTCGGGAGCCGGGAGAACATTCAGTACTTC. Residues: CASSLGVGSRENIQYF.

V usage is TRBV28 and J usage is TRBJ1-2; D may be TRBD1 (6 bases). Trimming stripped 7 bases from V and 8 bases from J, with 17 bases between. Germline CDR1 and CDR2: MDHEN and SYDVKM. CDR3 size: 13 residues. The CDR3 loop reads CASISRGAGGYTF. CDR3 DNA sequence: TGTGCCAGCATTTCTCGGGGGGCTGGCGGCTACACCTTC.

This sequence joins TRBV5-1 and TRBJ1-5; no clear D gene. Germline V lookup: CDR1 SGHRS, CDR2 YFSETQ. V gave up 1 base and J gave up 0 bases, with 8 bases separating them. The CDR3 totals 15 residues. CDR3 amino acids: CASSLTGFSNQPQHF. The CDR3 region has the DNA TGCGCCAGCAGCTTGACGGGGTTTAGCAATCAGCCCCAGCATTTT.

This chain links TRBV2 with TRBJ2-7; possible D gene TRBD1, 6 bases. CDR3 length: 14 residues. Per germline, CDR1 SNHLY and CDR2 FYNNEI. V lost 6 bases, J lost 2 bases, and 14 bases lay in between. This chain's CDR3 is CASRRDMPTYEQYF. In nucleotides, the CDR3 is TGTGCCAGCAGGAGGGACATGCCAACCTACGAGCAGTACTTC.

The chain joins TRBV5-4 to TRBJ1-1, with TRBD1 identical over 7 bases. This CDR3 is built from 14 residues. Germline values: CDR1 SGHNT, CDR2 YYREEE (reference sequence). The V segment lost 1 base and the J segment 3 bases; nucleotides outside the gene matches: 3. In DNA form, the CDR3 reads TGTGCCAGCAGCTTGTCGACAGGGTACACTGAAGCTTTCTTT. Its protein product is CASSLSTGYTEAFF.

This clone came up once. The chain links TRBV12-5 to TRBJ1-1; D call uncertain. This CDR3 has 13 residues. Germline-derived CDR1 and CDR2 are LGHNT and FRNRAP. V lost 7 bases and J lost 3, with 12 bases in between. CDR3 DNA sequence: TGTGCTAGTGTTAGAATAATGGACACTGAAGCTTTCTTT. As protein: CASVRIMDTEAFF.

The chain is built from TRBV6-5 and TRBJ2-5; possible D gene TRBD2, 7 bases. Germline lookup yields CDR1 MNHEY and CDR2 SVGAGI. V dropped 5 bases and J dropped 5 bases, with 18 bases sitting between them. The CDR3 has 15 residues. The DNA of the CDR3 is TGTGCCAGCAGTCCGCGGACAGCCGGGGGGGAGACCCAGTACTTC. This sequence encodes CASSPRTAGGETQYF.

This rearrangement joins TRBV28 to TRBJ1-2; D is unresolved. The CDR3 runs to 14 residues. V was pared by 5 bases and J by 1 base, with 11 bases between. The germline gives CDR1 MDHEN, CDR2 SYDVKM. Written as DNA, the CDR3 is TGTGCCAGCAGTACTGGACGGGGTAACTATGGCTACACCTTC. Its protein product is CASSTGRGNYGYTF.

This rearrangement joins TRBV18 to TRBJ1-1; TRBD1 matches 7 bases. J was trimmed by 3 bases and V by 6 bases; bases with no gene match: 4. The CDR3 length is 13 residues. In germline, CDR1 is KGHSH, CDR2 LQKENI. The CDR3 is CASSRTGDTEAFF. CDR3 DNA sequence: TGTGCCAGCTCTCGTACAGGGGACACTGAAGCTTTCTTT.

This clone was recorded a few times. This chain uses TRBV7-9 with TRBJ2-1; the match to TRBD2 covers 8 bases. The trim removed 10 bases at V and 7 bases at J, leaving 9 bases unmatched. The CDR3 has 13 amino acids. Germline V lookup: CDR1 SEHNR, CDR2 FQNEAQ (reference sequence). CDR3 residues: CATRAGVMNEQFF. As DNA, the CDR3 is TGTGCCACCAGAGCGGGAGTCATGAATGAGCAGTTCTTC.

The V and J genes are TRBV18 and TRBJ1-2; D gene uncertain. The germline V and J ends were trimmed by 2 bases and 5 bases, with 12 bases remaining between them. The CDR3 is made up of 14 amino acids. The germline V gene has CDR1 KGHSH and CDR2 LQKENI. The CDR3 DNA reads TGTGCCAGCTCACCAGTCGGAGCGAATTATGGCTACACCTTC. Its translation: CASSPVGANYGYTF.

This clone has more than one count but fewer than ten. The rearrangement joins TRBV5-4 to TRBJ2-1; 9 bases line up with TRBD2. The CDR3 is made up of 16 amino acids. Per the germline V gene, CDR1 is SGHNT and CDR2 is YYREEE (reference sequence). With V trimmed by 5 bases and J by 7 bases, 13 bases remained unmatched. The CDR3 is CASRSALREGPNEQFF. The CDR3 coding sequence is TGTGCCAGCAGGTCAGCGCTGCGGGAGGGCCCTAATGAGCAGTTCTTC.

On this clone itself: Compared with germline, one end of the junction differs, possibly owing to a read error. This chain connects TRBV9 to TRBJ1-2, with TRBD1 matching over 10 bases. This CDR3 is built from 14 residues. Germline values: CDR1 SGDLS, CDR2 YYNGEE. The CDR3 is CASSGQGAFDGYPF. CDR3 nucleotides: TGTGCCAGCAGCGGACAGGGGGCCTTCGATGGCTACCCCTTC. Full variable domain (missing parts from reference TRBV9 and TRBJ1-2): DSGVTQTPKHLITATGQRVTLRCSPRSGDLSVYWYQQSLDQGLQFLIQYYNGEERAKGNILERFSAQQFPDLHSELNLSSLELGDSALYFCASSGQGAFDGYPFGSGTRLTVV.

V is TRBV27 and J is TRBJ1-1; possibly TRBD1 for D (6 bases). This CDR3 comprises 17 residues. Trimming cost V 5 bases and J 1 base, with 20 bases left between them. CDR1 and CDR2 from the germline V gene are MNHEY and SMNVEV (reference sequence). This CDR3 reads CASSPQQGPRPNTEAFF. In nucleotides, the CDR3 is TGTGCCAGCAGTCCACAACAGGGTCCCAGACCGAACACTGAAGCTTTCTTT.

The chain links TRBV7-2 to TRBJ1-5; TRBD1 might be the D (5 bases). The CDR3 loop spans 13 amino acids. V was pared by 7 bases and J by 4 bases, with 11 bases between. CDR1 is SGHTA, CDR2 FQGNSA, per germline. CDR3: CASTGRQNQPQHF. In DNA, the CDR3 is TGTGCCAGCACGGGTCGACAGAATCAGCCCCAGCATTTT. The variable domain in full, with the rest retrieved from reference TRBV7-2 and TRBJ1-5, is GAGVSQSPSNKVTEKGKDVELRCDPISGHTALYWYRQSLGQGLEFLIYFQGNSAPDKSGLPSDRFSAERTGGSVSTLTIQRTQQEDSAVYLCASTGRQNQPQHFGDGTRLSIL.

This clone was counted between two and nine times. The rearrangement uses TRBV6-6 and TRBJ1-5; D ambiguous. V lost 5 bases, J lost 7 bases, and 18 bases lay in between. CDR1 MNHNY and CDR2 SVGAGI come from the germline V gene (reference sequence). The CDR3 is 15 residues long. In DNA form, the CDR3 reads TGTGCCAGCAGTAGCAAACCGGGAGGGAAGCAGCCCCAGCATTTT. Its translation is CASSSKPGGKQPQHF.

This clone was seen only a few times. J is TRBJ1-1 and V is TRBV5-6; 11 bases map to TRBD1. CDR1 and CDR2 from the germline V gene are SGHDT and YYEEEE. There are 15 residues in the CDR3. V trimming: 4 bases; J trimming: 1 base; junction bases outside the gene matches: 3. The CDR3 bases are TGTGCCAGCAGCGGCGGACAGGGGGCGAACACTGAAGCTTTCTTT. Its translation: CASSGGQGANTEAFF.

The chain is built from TRBV13 and TRBJ2-3; D remains ambiguous. Germline loops: CDR1 PRHDT, CDR2 FYEKMQ (reference sequence). V lost 4 bases and J lost 2, with 19 bases in between. The CDR3 is made up of 17 amino acids. The CDR3 protein is CASSSSISVHVTDTQYF. The CDR3 bases are TGTGCCAGCAGCTCCTCCATCTCAGTTCATGTCACAGATACGCAGTATTTT.

This chain connects TRBV6-5 to TRBJ1-5; 10 bases match TRBD1. The CDR3 has 14 amino acids. The J segment lost 4 bases and the V segment lost 5 bases, leaving 2 bases of the junction unmatched. The V gene's germline CDR1 is MNHEY and CDR2 SVGAGI. The CDR3 DNA is TGTGCCAGCAGTCCGGGACAGGGGAATCAGCCCCAGCATTTT. This gives the protein CASSPGQGNQPQHF.

The rearrangement links TRBV29-1 to TRBJ2-7; 10 bases agree with TRBD1. CDR1 and CDR2 (germline): SQVTM, ANQGSEA. The CDR3 is made up of 13 amino acids. V gave up 5 bases and J gave up 7 bases; unmatched junction bases: 8. In DNA, the CDR3 is TGCAGCGTTTCGGGGGACAGGGGAGTTGAGCAGTACTTC. It specifies CSVSGDRGVEQYF.

The chain joins TRBV11-3 to TRBJ2-1; 12 bases are a match to TRBD2. The germline gives CDR1 SGHNT, CDR2 YENEEA. With 5 bases clipped from V and 9 bases from J, the junction kept 11 bases outside the gene matches. This CDR3 spans 16 amino acids. The CDR3 region has the DNA TGTGCCAGCAGCCTAGCACTAGCGGGAGGAGTTCGTGAGCAGTTCTTC. This encodes CASSLALAGGVREQFF.

This rearrangement joins TRBV4-2 to TRBJ1-2; 7 nucleotides agree with TRBD1. This CDR3 region has 15 residues. The ends lost 4 bases at V and 3 bases at J; junction bases unmatched: 8. Germline V CDR1 and CDR2: LGHNA, YNFKEQ. Here the CDR3 reads CASSRSDRLHYGYTF. The DNA for the CDR3 is TGTGCCAGCAGCCGGTCGGACAGGCTTCACTATGGCTACACCTTC.

This clone was seen only a few times. The genes are TRBV6-5 and TRBJ1-2; D gene ambiguous. The length of the CDR3 is 14 residues. The V gene's germline CDR1 is MNHEY and CDR2 SVGAGI. V shed 4 bases and J shed 0 bases, with 9 bases lying between them. The CDR3 region has the DNA TGTGCCAGCAGTTCGGTGAGAACTAACTATGGCTACACCTTC. This translates into CASSSVRTNYGYTF.

The CDR3 DNA sequence: TGTGCCAGCAGCCATAGCGGGAGGGGGGGGGATACGCAGTATTTT. As protein: CASSHSGRGGDTQYF. This chain links TRBV28 with TRBJ2-3; TRBD2 matches 11 bases. Germline V gene sequence: CDR1 MDHEN, CDR2 SYDVKM. The CDR3 runs 15 residues. The junction had 8 bases not matched to a gene; V was cut back by 6 bases and J by 6 bases.

The V and J genes are TRBV28 and TRBJ1-2; 7 bases are a match to TRBD1. CDR1 MDHEN and CDR2 SYDVKM come from the germline V gene. The CDR3 runs to 14 residues. V dropped 6 bases and J dropped 4; count of bases not matched to a gene: 8. DNA for the CDR3: TGTGCCAGCAGCCCGGACAGGAGGGGCTATGGCTACACCTTC. Translation gives CASSPDRRGYGYTF.